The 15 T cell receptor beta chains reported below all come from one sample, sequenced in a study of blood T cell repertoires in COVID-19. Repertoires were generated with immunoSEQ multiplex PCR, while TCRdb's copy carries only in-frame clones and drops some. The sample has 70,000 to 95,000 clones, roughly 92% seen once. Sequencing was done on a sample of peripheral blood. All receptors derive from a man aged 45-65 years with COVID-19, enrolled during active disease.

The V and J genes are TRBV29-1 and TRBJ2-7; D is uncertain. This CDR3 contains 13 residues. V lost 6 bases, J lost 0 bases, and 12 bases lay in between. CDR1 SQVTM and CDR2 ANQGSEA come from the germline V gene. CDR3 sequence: CSVPSGSSYEQYF. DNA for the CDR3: TGCAGCGTCCCCTCAGGTAGCTCCTACGAGCAGTACTTC.

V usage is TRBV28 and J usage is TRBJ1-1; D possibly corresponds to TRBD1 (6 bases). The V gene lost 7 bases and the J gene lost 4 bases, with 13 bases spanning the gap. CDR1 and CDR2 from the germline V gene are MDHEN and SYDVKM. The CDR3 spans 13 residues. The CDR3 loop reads CASNYRGSTEAFF. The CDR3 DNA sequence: TGTGCCAGCAACTATAGGGGGAGCACTGAAGCTTTCTTT.

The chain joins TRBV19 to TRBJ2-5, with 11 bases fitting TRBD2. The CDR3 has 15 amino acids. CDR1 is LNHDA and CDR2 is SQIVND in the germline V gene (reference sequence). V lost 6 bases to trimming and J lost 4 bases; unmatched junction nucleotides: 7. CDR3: CASRAGLAGVETQYF. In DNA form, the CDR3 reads TGTGCCAGTAGGGCCGGACTAGCGGGTGTAGAGACCCAGTACTTC.

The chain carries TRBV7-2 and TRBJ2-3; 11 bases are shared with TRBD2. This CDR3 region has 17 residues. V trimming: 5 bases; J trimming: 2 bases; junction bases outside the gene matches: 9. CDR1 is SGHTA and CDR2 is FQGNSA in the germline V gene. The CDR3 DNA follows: TGTGCCAGCAGCCGCCGACTAGCGGGATATAACACAGATACGCAGTATTTT. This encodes CASSRRLAGYNTDTQYF.

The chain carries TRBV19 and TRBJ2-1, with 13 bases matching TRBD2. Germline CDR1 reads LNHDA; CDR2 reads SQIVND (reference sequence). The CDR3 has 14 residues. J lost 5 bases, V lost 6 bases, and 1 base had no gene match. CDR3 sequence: CASRTSGRDNEQFF. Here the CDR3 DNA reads TGTGCCAGTAGAACTAGCGGGAGGGACAATGAGCAGTTCTTC.

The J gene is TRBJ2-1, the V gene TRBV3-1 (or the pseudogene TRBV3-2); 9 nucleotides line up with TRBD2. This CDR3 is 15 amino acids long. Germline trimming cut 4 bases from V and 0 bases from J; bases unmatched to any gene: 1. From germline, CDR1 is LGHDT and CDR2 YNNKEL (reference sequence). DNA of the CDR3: TGTGCCAGCAGCCTTAGCGGGAGCTCCTACAATGAGCAGTTCTTC. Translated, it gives CASSLSGSSYNEQFF.

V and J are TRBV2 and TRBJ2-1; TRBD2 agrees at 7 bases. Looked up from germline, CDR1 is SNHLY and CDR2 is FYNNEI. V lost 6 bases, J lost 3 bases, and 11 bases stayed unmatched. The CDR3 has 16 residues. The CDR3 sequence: CASRISGSDYYNEQFF. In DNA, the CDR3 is TGTGCCAGCAGGATTAGCGGGTCCGACTACTACAATGAGCAGTTCTTC.

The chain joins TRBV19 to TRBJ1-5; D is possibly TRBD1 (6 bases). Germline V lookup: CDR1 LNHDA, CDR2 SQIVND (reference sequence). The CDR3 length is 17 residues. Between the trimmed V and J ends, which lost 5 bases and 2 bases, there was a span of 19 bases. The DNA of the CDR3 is TGTGCCAGTAGTCAACAACGGGGGGGCGCGGGCAATCAGCCCCAGCATTTT. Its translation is CASSQQRGGAGNQPQHF. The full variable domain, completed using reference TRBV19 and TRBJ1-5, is DGGITQSPKYLFRKEGQNVTLSCEQNLNHDAMYWYRQDPGQGLRLIYYSQIVNDFQKGDIAEGYSVSREKKESFPLTVTSAQKNPTAFYLCASSQQRGGAGNQPQHFGDGTRLSIL.

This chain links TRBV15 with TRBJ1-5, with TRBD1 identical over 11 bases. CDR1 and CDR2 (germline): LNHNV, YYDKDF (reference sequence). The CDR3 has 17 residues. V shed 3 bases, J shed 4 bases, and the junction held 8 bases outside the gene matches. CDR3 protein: CATSRDRGRRGNQPQHF. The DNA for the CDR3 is TGTGCCACCAGCAGGGACAGGGGGCGGAGGGGAAATCAGCCCCAGCATTTT.

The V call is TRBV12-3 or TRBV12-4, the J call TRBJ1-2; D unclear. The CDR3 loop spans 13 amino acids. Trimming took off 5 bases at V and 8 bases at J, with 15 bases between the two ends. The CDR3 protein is CASSPRSEKGYTF. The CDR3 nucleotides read TGTGCCAGCAGTCCCCGGAGCGAGAAAGGCTACACCTTC.

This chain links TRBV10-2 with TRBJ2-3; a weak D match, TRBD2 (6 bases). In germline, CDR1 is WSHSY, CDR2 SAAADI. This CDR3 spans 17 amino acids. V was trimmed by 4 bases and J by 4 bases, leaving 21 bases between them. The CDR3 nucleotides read TGCGCCAGCAGTGCGGCGATAGCGGAGGGATGGGCAGATACGCAGTATTTT. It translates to CASSAAIAEGWADTQYF.

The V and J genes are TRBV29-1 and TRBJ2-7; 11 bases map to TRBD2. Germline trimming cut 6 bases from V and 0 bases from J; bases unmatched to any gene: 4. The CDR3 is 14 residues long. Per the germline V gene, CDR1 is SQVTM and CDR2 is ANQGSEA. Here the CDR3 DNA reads TGCAGCGTCCTAGCGGGAGGTGCCTCCTACGAGCAGTACTTC. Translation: CSVLAGGASYEQYF.

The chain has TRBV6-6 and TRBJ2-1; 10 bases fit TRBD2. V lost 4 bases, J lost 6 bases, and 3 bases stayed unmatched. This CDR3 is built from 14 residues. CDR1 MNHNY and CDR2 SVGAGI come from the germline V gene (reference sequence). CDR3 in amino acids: CASSSGTSANEQFF. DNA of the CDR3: TGTGCCAGCAGTTCCGGGACTAGCGCCAATGAGCAGTTCTTC.

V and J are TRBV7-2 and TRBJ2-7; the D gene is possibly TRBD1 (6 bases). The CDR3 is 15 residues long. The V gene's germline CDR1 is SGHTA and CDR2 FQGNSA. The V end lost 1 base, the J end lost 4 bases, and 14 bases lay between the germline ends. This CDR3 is CASSLGAGVGYEQYF. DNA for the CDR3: TGTGCCAGCAGCTTAGGGGCAGGGGTAGGGTACGAGCAGTACTTC.

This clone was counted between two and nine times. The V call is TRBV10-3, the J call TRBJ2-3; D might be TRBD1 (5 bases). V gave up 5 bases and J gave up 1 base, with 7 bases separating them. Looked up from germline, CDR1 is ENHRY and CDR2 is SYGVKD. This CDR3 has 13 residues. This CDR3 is CAISTTGTDTQYF. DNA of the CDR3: TGTGCCATCAGTACGACAGGCACAGATACGCAGTATTTT.